At least ten counts were recorded for the clone carrying this T cell receptor (beta chain). TCRdb reprocessed the RACE reads via MiXCR and lists one record per CDR3 protein. This sample has 65,000 to 95,000 distinct CDR3 sequences, with about 6.3% found just once. Time point defined: patch test 2, 6 weeks after DPC sensitization. Treatment reported: therapeutic diphenylcyclopropenone sensitization with weekly scalp DPC. Per germline, CDR1 DFQATT and CDR2 SNEGSKA (reference sequence). The CDR3 loop spans 14 amino acids. Trimming removed 7 bases from V and 7 bases from J; junction bases left unmatched: 11. The data originate from a study of human T cells and chemical hapten exposure.

The sequence derives from a woman aged 25 to 39 with alopecia areata. Some clones in this sample may be carry-over from other donors' samples. The V gene is TRBV20-1, the J gene TRBJ2-7; TRBD2 agrees at 12 bases. The sample consisted of whole blood, taken in connection with sensitization to the hapten diphenylcyclopropenone (DPC). For the CDR3, the DNA is TGCAGTGGCTCACTAGCGGGGGGCTTCGGGGAGCAGTACTTC. The encoded protein is CSGSLAGGFGEQYF.